This entry concerns a single T cell receptor (beta chain). Its antigen remains unknown. CD4+CD25+CD127- Tregs, CD4+CD25- non-Tregs, CD4 and CD8 cells were sorted. Only in-frame clones appear in the TCRdb table, and some are missing; sequencing was by immunoSEQ multiplex PCR. The sample shows 200,000 to 300,000 clones, 80% to 85% of them seen only once. The sample comes from a study of Tregs in tolerant kidney transplant recipients. Study-level points and caveats: Biological reproducibility was not directly addressed, but technical replication error appeared minimal.

Material for sequencing was CD4+ T cells from blood. This receptor was taken from a human donor in good health.

CDR3 protein: CASSLALQYGYTF. DNA for the CDR3: TGTGCCAGCAGCTTAGCGCTACAGTATGGCTACACCTTC. The rearrangement joins TRBV7-2 to TRBJ1-2; D is unclear. V lost 0 bases and J 5 bases, leaving 7 bases between the germline ends. The CDR3 extends over 13 amino acids. Germline CDR1 SGHTA, CDR2 FQGNSA.